This section outlines one TCR beta chain sequence together with its context. A few counts support this clone. There is no known antigen for this receptor. Base-call qualities are not available, and no considerably larger clone is one nucleotide away. This entry belongs to a study of CD8+ T cells in alopecia areata (dated by TCRdb to about 2018). Some background on the complete study: Treated patients were enrolled in an open-label pilot trial of oral tofacitinib at 5 to 10 mg twice daily for moderate-to-severe alopecia areata. The study used high-throughput TCRbeta sequencing to examine T cell clonal expansion in alopecia areata, in both the C3H/HeJ mouse model and human patients. TCRbeta CDR3 regions were amplified by immunoSEQ multiplex PCR using 35 Vbeta forward and 13 Jbeta reverse primers. The SALT score, which quantifies the percentage of affected scalp surface area, was used to measure disease severity in treated patients. Patients on tofacitinib were biopsied at baseline and after 4 and 24 weeks of treatment, and several of the patients also had a later scalp biopsy. Patients received tofacitinib for 6 to 18 months and were then followed off drug for 6 months to check for delayed response and recurrence. In humans, TCRbeta sequencing was performed on scalp tissue and on sorted CD4+ and CD8+ peripheral blood T cells from healthy controls and from patients with patchy or totalis/universalis alopecia areata. The RNA source kit depended on sample type: the PAXgene miRNA kit for fixed scalp, the miRNeasy kit for PBMCs, and the RNeasy kit for mouse skin. Scalp clonality was compared across normal scalp (n=4), patchy alopecia areata scalp (n=8), and alopecia totalis/universalis scalp (n=8). Points the paper makes about the study in general: Shared TCR sequences between patients were less evident than in mice, which may be partly attributable to HLA diversity in the patient population. Many expanded lesional clones were found to persist in scalp and blood during tofacitinib treatment, and relapse after treatment cessation may be partly explained by this persistence. Compared with normal scalp, lesional scalp had higher clonality and more expanded CD8+ clones, particularly in alopecia totalis/universalis, a pattern that suggests antigenic drive. The treated cohort was small, with a single nonresponder, so links between baseline CD8+ expansion and response need larger studies. Unlike mouse skin, which is dominated by gammadelta T cells, normal human skin has resident alphabeta T cells that are also sequenced, and this complicates analysis of the scalp TCR repertoire. Scalp clonality and the number of expanded CD8+ clones among the top 100 scalp clones were significantly decreased by tofacitinib.

CDR1 is given as GTSNPN and CDR2 as SVGIG, both from the germline V gene (reference sequence). The junction shows trimming of 0 bases on V and 0 bases on J, and the gene matches do not reach 5 bases of it. Counted from cysteine to phenylalanine, this CDR3 has 16 amino acids. The retained sequence is limited to the CDR3, 48 bases, with the frame set at the first base. The library was built by means of the immunoSEQ multiplex PCR assay. RNA was extracted from all samples and reverse transcribed into cDNA, which served as template for TCR sequencing. First-strand cDNA was synthesized with SuperScript III using a 2:1 mix of oligo-dT and random hexamers. A synthetic immune receptor repertoire was used to assess amplification bias, and residual bias was removed computationally. Turning to the authors' computational methods: After raw reads were preprocessed to remove errors, the CDR3 was defined following IMGT conventions as running from the conserved cysteine to phenylalanine. Clonality was calculated as 1 minus Shannon entropy normalized by log2 of the number of productive unique TCRs. Scalp TCRbeta sequences were cross-referenced with sorted blood CD4 and CD8 repertoires so that the CD4 or CD8 identity of scalp clones could be inferred. The clones in this table, taken by TCRdb from immuneACCESS, are in-frame only. Not every clone is retained; where verified, under half of the shortfall comes from an unresolved V gene, and the cause of the rest is unknown. That table furnishes V, J and clone size, whereas the DNA furnished D and trimming. The sample profile shows fewer than 250,000 clones; 45% to 65% of them were found once. Roughly 0.67% of the sample is held by the ten biggest clonotypes.

The sample's time point, from its label and the paper: approximately 4 weeks on oral tofacitinib. This specimen's treatment or condition label, interpreted: oral pan-JAK inhibitor, 5-10 mg twice daily. Peripheral blood and lesional scalp punch biopsies were obtained from patients with alopecia areata. After PBMCs were isolated by density centrifugation and stained for CD3, CD4 and CD8, a FACSAria was used to sort CD4+ and CD8+ T cells. The input for sequencing was CD4+ T cells sorted from blood, taken at week 4, from a patient treated with tofacitinib. This receptor was taken from a human donor with alopecia areata. Recombination connected TRBV30 to TRBJ2-1; a stretch of 7 junction bases matches TRBD2. The nucleotides read TGTGCCTGGAGTGTACGGCGGGGGAGCTCCTACAATGAGCAGTTCTTC. Its amino acids are CAWSVRRGSSYNEQFF.